Each of the 11 T cell receptor beta chains below was sequenced from the same sample in a study of radiotherapy plus CTLA-4 blockade in lung cancer. The repertoire was sequenced with immunoSEQ multiplex PCR; TCRdb's copy has only in-frame clones and lacks some. The repertoire holds approximately 80,000 clones, roughly 70% seen once, with roughly a tenth in the top ten. The sample consisted of peripheral blood, taken from a patient treated with radiotherapy plus ipilimumab. These receptors all come from a human donor with non-small cell lung cancer whose response to radiotherapy plus ipilimumab could not be evaluated.

V usage is TRBV19 and J usage is TRBJ2-7; 10 bases agree with TRBD1. V was pared by 5 bases and J by 2 bases, with 9 bases of the junction left unmatched. Germline lookup yields CDR1 LNHDA and CDR2 SQIVND (reference sequence). This CDR3 is 16 amino acids long. CDR3 sequence: CASSGQRTGGTYEQYF. The DNA of the CDR3 is TGTGCCAGTAGTGGTCAGAGGACAGGGGGTACCTACGAGCAGTACTTC.

The chain recombines TRBV4-1 with TRBJ2-3; TRBD2 agrees at 8 bases. The CDR3 covers 18 residues. Germline V lookup: CDR1 MGHRA, CDR2 YSYEKL. V dropped 2 bases and J dropped 5; count of bases not matched to a gene: 15. CDR3 in amino acids: CASSQSPIAGLHQDTQYF. For the CDR3, the DNA is TGCGCCAGCAGCCAATCCCCGATAGCGGGGCTACACCAAGATACGCAGTATTTT.

Here the CDR3 reads CASSPRTGPLNTEAFF. CDR3 coding DNA: TGTGCCAGCAGCCCCAGGACAGGGCCCTTGAACACTGAAGCTTTCTTT. J is TRBJ1-1 and V is TRBV9; 8 bases line up with TRBD1. Germline-derived CDR1 and CDR2 are SGDLS and YYNGEE. Trimming cost V 4 bases and J 0 bases; bases outside gene matches: 8. CDR3 length: 16 amino acids.

The chain carries TRBV10-3 and TRBJ1-2; TRBD1 agrees at 9 bases. CDR3 length equals 15 residues. Germline CDR1 ENHRY, CDR2 SYGVKD. V dropped 0 bases and J dropped 4; count of bases not matched to a gene: 3. CDR3: CAISESPTGGYGYTF. Written as DNA, the CDR3 is TGTGCCATCAGTGAGTCCCCGACAGGGGGCTATGGCTACACCTTC.

In its sample, this clone was seen once. V is TRBV29-1 and J is TRBJ2-1, with a weak D call TRBD2 (5 bases). There are 16 residues in the CDR3. V was shortened by 1 base and J by 1 base, with 14 bases between the two germline ends. Germline loops: CDR1 SQVTM, CDR2 ANQGSEA. In nucleotides, the CDR3 is TGCAGCGTTGAAGTATGGGTACGGGGTTCCTACAATGAGCAGTTCTTC. Its protein is CSVEVWVRGSYNEQFF.

This sequence joins TRBV7-6 and TRBJ2-7, with 9 bases fitting TRBD1. Germline V gene data show CDR1 as SGHVS and CDR2 as FNYEAQ. CDR3 length: 14 residues. V gave up 5 bases and J gave up 5 bases; unmatched junction bases: 7. The DNA of the CDR3 is TGTGCCAGCAGCCCGACCGGGACAGGGAACGAGCAGTACTTC. The encoded protein is CASSPTGTGNEQYF.

The V and J genes are TRBV18 and TRBJ2-7; D is unclear. Trimming took off 4 bases at V and 0 bases at J, with 4 bases between the two ends. CDR1 and CDR2 (germline): KGHSH, LQKENI. This CDR3 comprises 12 residues. For the CDR3, the DNA is TGTGCCAGCTCACTCAGCTCCTACGAGCAGTACTTC. Protein sequence: CASSLSSYEQYF.

This clone has only one observation. The chain uses TRBV5-1 and TRBJ1-6; perhaps TRBD1 as D (5 bases). In germline, CDR1 is SGHRS, CDR2 YFSETQ. The length of the CDR3 is 16 residues. V was trimmed by 0 bases and J by 0 bases, leaving 7 bases between them. The CDR3 coding sequence is TGCGCCAGCAGCTTGGATGACAGCTCCTATAATTCACCCCTCCACTTT. Amino acid sequence: CASSLDDSSYNSPLHF.

In its sample, this clone was seen a few times. Other DNA sequences in this specimen translate into the identical CDR3. The chain carries TRBV19 and TRBJ1-5, with 7 bases identical to TRBD1. V lost 7 bases and J lost 6; bases outside the gene matches: 6. The CDR3 extends over 13 amino acids. The germline V gene has CDR1 LNHDA and CDR2 SQIVND (reference sequence). The CDR3 coding sequence is TGTGCCAGTAAAGACAGGGAAGGTCAGCCCCAGCATTTT. Its translation is CASKDREGQPQHF.

This clone was counted a few times. V gene TRBV5-6 combines with J gene TRBJ2-4, with 8 bases fitting TRBD2. This CDR3 region has 16 residues. With 4 bases clipped from V and 0 bases from J, the junction kept 6 bases outside the gene matches. In germline, CDR1 is SGHDT, CDR2 YYEEEE. The CDR3 sequence is CASSHGGGTAKNIQYF. In DNA form, the CDR3 reads TGTGCCAGCAGCCACGGGGGGGGGACAGCCAAAAACATTCAGTACTTC.

This clone occurred a few times. The chain employs TRBV29-1 and TRBJ1-1, with D unclear. Trimming left V 1 base short and J 4 bases short, with 10 bases between. This CDR3 has 13 residues. In germline, CDR1 is SQVTM, CDR2 ANQGSEA. The CDR3 DNA follows: TGCAGCGTTGAAGTAACAGCGGGCACTGAAGCTTTCTTT. Its protein is CSVEVTAGTEAFF.